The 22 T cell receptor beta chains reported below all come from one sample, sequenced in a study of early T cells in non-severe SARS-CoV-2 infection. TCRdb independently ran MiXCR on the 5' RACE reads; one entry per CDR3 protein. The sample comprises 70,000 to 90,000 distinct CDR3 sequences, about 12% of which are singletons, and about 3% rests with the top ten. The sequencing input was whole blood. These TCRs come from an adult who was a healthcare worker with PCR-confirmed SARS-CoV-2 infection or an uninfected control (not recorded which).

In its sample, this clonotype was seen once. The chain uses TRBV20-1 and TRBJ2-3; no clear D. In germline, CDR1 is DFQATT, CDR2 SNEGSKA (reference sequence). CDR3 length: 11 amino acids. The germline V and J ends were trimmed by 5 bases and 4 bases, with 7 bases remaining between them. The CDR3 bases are TGCAGTGCTTCGGCGTCAGATACGCAGTATTTT. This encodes CSASASDTQYF.

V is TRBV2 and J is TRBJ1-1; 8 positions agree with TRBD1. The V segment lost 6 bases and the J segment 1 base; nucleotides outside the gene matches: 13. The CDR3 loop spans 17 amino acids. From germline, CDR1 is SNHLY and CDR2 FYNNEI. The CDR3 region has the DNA TGTGCCAGCAGGAACAGGGGGTTGAGTAATGAGAACACTGAAGCTTTCTTT. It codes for CASRNRGLSNENTEAFF.

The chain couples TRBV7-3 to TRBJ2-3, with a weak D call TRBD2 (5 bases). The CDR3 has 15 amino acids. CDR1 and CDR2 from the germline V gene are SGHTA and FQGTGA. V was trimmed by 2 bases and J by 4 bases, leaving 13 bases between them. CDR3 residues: CASSLDHRGADTQYF. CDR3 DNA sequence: TGTGCCAGCAGCTTAGACCACCGGGGTGCAGATACGCAGTATTTT.

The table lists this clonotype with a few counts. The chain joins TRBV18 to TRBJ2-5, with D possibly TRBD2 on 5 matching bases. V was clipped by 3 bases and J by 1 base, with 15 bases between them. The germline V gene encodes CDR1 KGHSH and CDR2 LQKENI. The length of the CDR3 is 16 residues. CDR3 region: CASSPTDPGFQETQYF. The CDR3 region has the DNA TGTGCCAGCTCACCGACGGACCCGGGATTCCAAGAGACCCAGTACTTC.

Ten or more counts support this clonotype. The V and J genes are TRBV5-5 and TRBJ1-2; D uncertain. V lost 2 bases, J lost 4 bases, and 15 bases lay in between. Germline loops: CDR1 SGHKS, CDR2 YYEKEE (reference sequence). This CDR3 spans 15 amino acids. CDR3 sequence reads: CASSLDGERPYGYTF. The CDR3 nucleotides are TGTGCCAGCAGCTTAGACGGCGAGAGGCCCTATGGCTACACCTTC.

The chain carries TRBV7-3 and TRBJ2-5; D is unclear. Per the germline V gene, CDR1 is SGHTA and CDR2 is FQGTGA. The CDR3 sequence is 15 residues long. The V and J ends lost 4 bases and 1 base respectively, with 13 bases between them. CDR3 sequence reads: CASSCAAAAQETQYF. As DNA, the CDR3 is TGTGCCAGCAGCTGCGCGGCAGCAGCCCAAGAGACCCAGTACTTC. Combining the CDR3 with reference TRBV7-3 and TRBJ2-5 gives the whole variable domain GAGVSQTPSNKVTEKGKYVELRCDPISGHTALYWYRQSLGQGPEFLIYFQGTGAADDSGLPNDRFFAVRPEGSVSTLKIQRTERGDSAVYLCASSCAAAAQETQYFGPGTRLLVL.

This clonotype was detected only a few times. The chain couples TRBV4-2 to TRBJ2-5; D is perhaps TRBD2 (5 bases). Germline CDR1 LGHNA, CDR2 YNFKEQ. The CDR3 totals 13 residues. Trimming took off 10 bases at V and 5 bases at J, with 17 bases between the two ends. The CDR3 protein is CATSYVGGETQYF. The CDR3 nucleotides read TGTGCCACCTCTTACGTCGGCGGGGAGACCCAGTACTTC.

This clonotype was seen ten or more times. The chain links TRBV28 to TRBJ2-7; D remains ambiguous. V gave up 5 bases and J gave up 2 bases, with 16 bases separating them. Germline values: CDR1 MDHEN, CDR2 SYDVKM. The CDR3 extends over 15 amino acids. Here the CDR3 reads CASSPLVDGPYEQYF. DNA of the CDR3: TGTGCCAGCAGTCCTCTCGTGGACGGCCCCTACGAGCAGTACTTC.

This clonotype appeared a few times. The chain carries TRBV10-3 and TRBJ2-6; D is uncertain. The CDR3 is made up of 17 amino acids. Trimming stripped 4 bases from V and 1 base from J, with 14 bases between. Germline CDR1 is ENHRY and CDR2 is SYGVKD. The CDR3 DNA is TGTGCCATCAGTGGACTGCTCGGTATATCTGGGGCCAACGTCCTGACTTTC. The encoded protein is CAISGLLGISGANVLTF.

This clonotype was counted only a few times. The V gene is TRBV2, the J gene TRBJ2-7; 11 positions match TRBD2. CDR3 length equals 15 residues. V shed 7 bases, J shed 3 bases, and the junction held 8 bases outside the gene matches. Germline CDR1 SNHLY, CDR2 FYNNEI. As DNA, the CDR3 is TGTGCCAGCACTTACACCGGGACTAGCGGCTACGAGCAGTACTTC. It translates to CASTYTGTSGYEQYF.

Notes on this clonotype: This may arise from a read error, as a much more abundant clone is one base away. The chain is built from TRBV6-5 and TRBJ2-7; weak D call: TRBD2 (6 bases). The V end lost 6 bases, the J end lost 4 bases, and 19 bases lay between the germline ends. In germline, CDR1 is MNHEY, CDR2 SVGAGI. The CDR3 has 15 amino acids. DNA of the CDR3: TGTGCCAGCAGCCTATTTCCCCCCGGAGGGTACGAGCAGTACTTC. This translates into CASSLFPPGGYEQYF.

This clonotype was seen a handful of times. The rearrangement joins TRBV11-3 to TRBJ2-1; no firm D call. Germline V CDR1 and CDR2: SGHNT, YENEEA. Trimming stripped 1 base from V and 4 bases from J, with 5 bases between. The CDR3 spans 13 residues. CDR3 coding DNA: TGTGCCAGCAGCTTAGCCGGGTACAATGAGCAGTTCTTC. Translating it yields CASSLAGYNEQFF.

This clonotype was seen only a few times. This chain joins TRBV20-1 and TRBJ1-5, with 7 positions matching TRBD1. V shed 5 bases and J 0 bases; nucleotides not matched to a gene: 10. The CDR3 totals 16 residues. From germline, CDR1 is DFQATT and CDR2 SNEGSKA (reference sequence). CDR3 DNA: TGCAGTGCTTATAGGGAGGGGGCCGGTAGCAATCAGCCCCAGCATTTT. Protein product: CSAYREGAGSNQPQHF.

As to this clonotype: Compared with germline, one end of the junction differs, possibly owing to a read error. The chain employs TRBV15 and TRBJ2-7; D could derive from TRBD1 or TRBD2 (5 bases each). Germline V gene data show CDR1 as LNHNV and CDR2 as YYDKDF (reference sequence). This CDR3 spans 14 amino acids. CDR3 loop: CATSRDWGTYGQYF. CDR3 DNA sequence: TGTGCCACCAGCAGAGATTGGGGGACCTACGGGCAGTACTTC.

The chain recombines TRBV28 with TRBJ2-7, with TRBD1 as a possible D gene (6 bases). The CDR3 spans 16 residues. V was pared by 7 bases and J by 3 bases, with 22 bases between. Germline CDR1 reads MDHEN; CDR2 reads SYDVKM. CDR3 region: CASNSIYQGLSYEQYF. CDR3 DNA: TGTGCCAGCAATTCGATCTACCAGGGGTTGAGCTACGAGCAGTACTTC.

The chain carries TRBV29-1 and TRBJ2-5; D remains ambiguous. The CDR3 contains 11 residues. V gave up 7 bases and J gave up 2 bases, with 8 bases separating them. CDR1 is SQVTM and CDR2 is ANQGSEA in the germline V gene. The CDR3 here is CSALEQETQYF. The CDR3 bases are TGCAGCGCGCTAGAGCAAGAGACCCAGTACTTC.

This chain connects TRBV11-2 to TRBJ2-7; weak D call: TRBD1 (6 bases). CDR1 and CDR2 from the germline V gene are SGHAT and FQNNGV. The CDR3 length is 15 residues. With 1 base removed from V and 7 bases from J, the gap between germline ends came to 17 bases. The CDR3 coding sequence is TGTGCCAGCAGCTTAGGAGCACAGGGCATCGAGGAGCAGTACTTC. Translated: CASSLGAQGIEEQYF.

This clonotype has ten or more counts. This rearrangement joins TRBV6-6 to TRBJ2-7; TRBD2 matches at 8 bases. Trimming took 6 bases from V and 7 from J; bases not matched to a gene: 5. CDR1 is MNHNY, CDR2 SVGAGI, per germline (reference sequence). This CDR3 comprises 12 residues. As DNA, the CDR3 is TGTGCCAGCAGCCCAGCGGGAGCTGAGCAGTACTTC. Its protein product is CASSPAGAEQYF.

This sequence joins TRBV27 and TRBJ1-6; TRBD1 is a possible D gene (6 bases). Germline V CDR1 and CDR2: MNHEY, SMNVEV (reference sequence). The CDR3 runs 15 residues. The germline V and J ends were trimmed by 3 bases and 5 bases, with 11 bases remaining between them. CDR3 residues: CASSFGQPNNSPLHF. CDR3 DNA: TGTGCCAGCAGTTTCGGACAGCCTAATAATTCACCCCTCCACTTT.

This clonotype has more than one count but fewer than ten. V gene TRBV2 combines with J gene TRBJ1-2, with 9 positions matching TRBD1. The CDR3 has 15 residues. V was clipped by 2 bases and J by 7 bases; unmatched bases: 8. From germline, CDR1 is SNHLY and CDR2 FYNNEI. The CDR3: CASSEPGQGFSGYTF. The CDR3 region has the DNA TGTGCCAGCAGTGAACCGGGACAGGGCTTTAGTGGCTACACCTTC.

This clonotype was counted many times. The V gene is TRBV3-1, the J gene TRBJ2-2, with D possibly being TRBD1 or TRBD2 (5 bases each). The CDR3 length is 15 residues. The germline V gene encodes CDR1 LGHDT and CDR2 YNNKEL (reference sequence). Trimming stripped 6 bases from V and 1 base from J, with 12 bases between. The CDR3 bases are TGTGCCAGCAGTCGGGGCCCCGTGAACACCGGGGAGCTGTTTTTT. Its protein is CASSRGPVNTGELFF.

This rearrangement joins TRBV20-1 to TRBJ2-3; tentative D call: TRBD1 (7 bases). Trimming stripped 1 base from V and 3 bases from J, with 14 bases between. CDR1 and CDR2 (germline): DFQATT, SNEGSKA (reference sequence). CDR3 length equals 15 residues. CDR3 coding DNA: TGCAGTGCTAGAGGCCGCGGGACAGCTACAGATACGCAGTATTTT. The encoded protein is CSARGRGTATDTQYF.